This T cell receptor (beta chain) is from a study of CD8+ T cells in alopecia areata. Whole-study context: Percentage of affected scalp area was the basis on which treated patients' severity was scored. Study-level findings and limits: Scalp clonality decreased significantly with tofacitinib, and so did expanded CD8+ clones among the top 100.

Treatment: oral pan-JAK inhibitor, 5-10 mg twice daily. As part of sample collection, lesional scalp punch biopsies and peripheral blood were taken from alopecia areata patients. Sequencing relied on a cDNA template that was reverse transcribed from extracted RNA. Clones were sequenced by immunoSEQ multiplex PCR, and TCRdb holds only the in-frame ones, with some missing. Among 140,000 to 150,000 clones listed, 45% to 60% were seen once. Comment on this clone: The antigen is undetermined.

The V and J ends lost 0 bases and 3 bases respectively, with 7 bases between them. The CDR3 contains 13 residues. CDR1 and CDR2 (germline): GTSNPN, SVGIG (reference sequence). This receptor was obtained from a human donor with alopecia areata. V and J are TRBV30 and TRBJ2-3; no firm D call. Sequenced material: CD8+ T cells sorted from blood, taken at week 4, from a patient treated with tofacitinib. This CDR3 reads CAWSVGETDTQYF. CDR3 bases: TGTGCCTGGAGTGTAGGAGAAACAGATACGCAGTATTTT.